These 24 T cell receptor beta chains originate from one sample sequenced in a study of identical twins. One entry per CDR3 protein, called by TCRdb with MiXCR from the 5' RACE reads. The repertoire holds 200,000 to 250,000 distinct CDR3 sequences, with over 5% as singletons. These data also featured in a second study, about T cells expressing NK-cell markers.

What was sequenced was CD8+ T cells sorted from blood. The receptors shown here come from a woman between 18 and 29 years old in good health.

Ten or more counts support this clonotype. The rearrangement links TRBV13 to TRBJ2-7; 10 bases map to TRBD2. J lost 5 bases, V lost 7 bases, and 8 bases had no gene match. The V gene's germline CDR1 is PRHDT and CDR2 FYEKMQ (reference sequence). The CDR3 consists of 14 residues. The CDR3 sequence: CASTLAGVLDEQYF. The CDR3 region has the DNA TGTGCCAGCACGCTAGCGGGAGTTCTCGACGAGCAGTACTTC.

The genes are TRBV19 and TRBJ2-3; 12 bases are shared with TRBD2. The CDR3 runs to 16 residues. V lost 3 bases, J lost 4 bases, and 5 bases stayed unmatched. CDR1 is LNHDA, CDR2 SQIVND, per germline (reference sequence). CDR3: CASSIGLAGRADTQYF. CDR3 DNA: TGTGCCAGTAGTATCGGACTAGCGGGAAGGGCAGATACGCAGTATTTT.

This clonotype was detected only a few times. The rearrangement uses TRBV12-3 or TRBV12-4 and TRBJ2-1; tentatively, D is TRBD2 (6 bases). The V end lost 4 bases, the J end lost 6 bases, and 22 bases lay between the germline ends. The CDR3 extends over 17 amino acids. CDR3 sequence reads: CASSSTWDSPGANEQFF. The CDR3, as DNA: TGTGCCAGCAGTTCGACTTGGGACTCCCCGGGAGCCAATGAGCAGTTCTTC.

This clonotype occurred a few times. The genes are TRBV7-2 and TRBJ1-1, with unresolved D. CDR1 is SGHTA and CDR2 is FQGNSA in the germline V gene. Trimming removed 3 bases at V and 4 bases at J, with 6 bases between. The CDR3 is 12 residues long. The CDR3 DNA follows: TGTGCCAGCAGCTTGTGGTCCACTGAAGCTTTCTTT. It encodes CASSLWSTEAFF. Complete variable domain (other parts from reference TRBV7-2 and TRBJ1-1): GAGVSQSPSNKVTEKGKDVELRCDPISGHTALYWYRQSLGQGLEFLIYFQGNSAPDKSGLPSDRFSAERTGGSVSTLTIQRTQQEDSAVYLCASSLWSTEAFFGQGTRLTVV.

The rearrangement joins TRBV21-1 to TRBJ2-7. TRBV21-1 is tagged as a pseudogene. The CDR3 runs 16 residues. The CDR3 spells CASSNFWASRFYEQYF. The DNA for the CDR3 is TGTGCCAGCAGCAATTTTTGGGCTAGCAGGTTCTACGAGCAGTACTTC.

This clonotype was counted many times. This chain uses TRBV7-2 with TRBJ2-1, with 9 nucleotides matching TRBD2. The CDR3 has 16 amino acids. Trimming took 1 base from V and 6 from J; bases not matched to a gene: 7. Germline CDR1 reads SGHTA; CDR2 reads FQGNSA. The CDR3 region has the DNA TGTGCCAGCAGCTTAGTGCTAGCGGGACTGCTCAATGAGCAGTTCTTC. Translating it yields CASSLVLAGLLNEQFF.

This clonotype occurred a few times. The CDR3 region has the DNA TGCGCCAGCAGCCTCGGACAGGGACCGACTGAAGCTTTCTTT. This translates into CASSLGQGPTEAFF. The chain couples TRBV4-1 to TRBJ1-1, with 8 bases matching TRBD1. Germline CDR1 and CDR2: MGHRA and YSYEKL. This CDR3 spans 14 amino acids. J was trimmed by 5 bases and V by 4 bases; bases with no gene match: 6.

This clonotype was seen ten or more times. J is TRBJ2-2 and V is TRBV29-1, with 9 bases fitting TRBD2. Trimming took 4 bases from V and 4 from J; bases not matched to a gene: 10. CDR3 length: 16 amino acids. CDR1 is SQVTM and CDR2 is ANQGSEA in the germline V gene. In DNA, the CDR3 is TGCAGCGTTGTGCTAGCGGGGAGGTCGACCACCGGGGAGCTGTTTTTT. Translating it yields CSVVLAGRSTTGELFF.

This clonotype was picked up a small number of times. The rearrangement joins TRBV7-9 to TRBJ1-4; D remains unclear. The length of the CDR3 is 15 residues. V was cut by 3 bases and J by 4 bases, with 12 bases left in between. Germline V gives CDR1 SEHNR, CDR2 FQNEAQ (reference sequence). CDR3 DNA sequence: TGTGCCAGCAGCTTCGGGCCAGTCGGTAATGAAAAACTGTTTTTT. This translates into CASSFGPVGNEKLFF. Drawing the rest from reference TRBV7-9 and TRBJ1-4, the complete variable domain is DTGVSQNPRHKITKRGQNVTFRCDPISEHNRLYWYRQTLGQGPEFLTYFQNEAQLEKSRLLSDRFSAERPKGSFSTLEIQRTEQGDSAMYLCASSFGPVGNEKLFFGSGTQLSVL.

The chain is built from TRBV6-5 and TRBJ2-5; D gene unclear. Germline CDR1 is MNHEY and CDR2 is SVGAGI. Trimming left V 5 bases short and J 4 bases short, with 5 bases between. This CDR3 is 11 amino acids long. The CDR3 loop reads CASSTLETQYF. In DNA, the CDR3 is TGTGCCAGCAGTACCCTAGAGACCCAGTACTTC.

This clonotype was recorded many times. The chain joins TRBV29-1 to TRBJ1-1; 10 bases map to TRBD1. With V trimmed by 7 bases and J by 3 bases, 5 bases remained unmatched. This CDR3 has 13 amino acids. Germline V gene sequence: CDR1 SQVTM, CDR2 ANQGSEA. The CDR3 protein is CSATGGADTEAFF. CDR3 in DNA: TGCAGCGCGACAGGGGGCGCGGACACTGAAGCTTTCTTT.

The genes are TRBV12-5 and TRBJ2-3, with a weak D call TRBD1 (5 bases). Trimming left V 6 bases short and J 2 bases short, with 15 bases between. CDR1 and CDR2 from the germline V gene are LGHNT and FRNRAP. The CDR3 contains 15 residues. CDR3 protein: CASGGHLPPTDTQYF. The CDR3 DNA reads TGTGCTAGTGGGGGGCACTTGCCACCCACAGATACGCAGTATTTT.

This clonotype has only a few counts. The chain has TRBV27 and TRBJ2-1; no definite D call. V shed 6 bases and J shed 7 bases, with 16 bases lying between them. Germline CDR1 and CDR2: MNHEY and SMNVEV (reference sequence). The CDR3 is made up of 14 amino acids. The chain's CDR3 is CASRYPGLGNEQFF. As DNA, the CDR3 is TGTGCCAGCAGATATCCGGGCCTAGGGAATGAGCAGTTCTTC.

This clonotype appeared a few times. This sequence joins TRBV6-6 and TRBJ2-5; a possible D gene is TRBD1 (5 bases). CDR3 length: 13 residues. The V and J ends lost 6 bases and 5 bases respectively, with 13 bases between them. Germline lookup yields CDR1 MNHNY and CDR2 SVGAGI (reference sequence). CDR3 protein: CASSPRARETQYF. In DNA, the CDR3 is TGTGCCAGCAGCCCCAGGGCTCGGGAGACCCAGTACTTC.

This clonotype has only a few counts. The J gene is TRBJ2-3, the V gene TRBV21-1; the table names TRBD1, a call not compared with the DNA. TRBV21-1 is tagged as a pseudogene. This CDR3 region has 13 residues. The CDR3 region is CASSAPGTDTQYF. The CDR3 nucleotides are TGTGCCAGCAGCGCCCCGGGAACAGATACGCAGTATTTT.

This clonotype was recorded at least ten times. The chain combines TRBV7-6 with TRBJ1-1, with D uncertain. The CDR3 runs 14 residues. Between the trimmed V and J ends, which lost 5 bases and 4 bases, there was a span of 14 bases. Germline CDR1 is SGHVS and CDR2 is FNYEAQ. CDR3 coding DNA: TGTGCCAGCAGCCCCTCCTCTCCGGGCACTGAAGCTTTCTTT. It is translated as CASSPSSPGTEAFF.

This clonotype was seen only a few times. The chain is built from TRBV6-5 and TRBJ1-2; D is possibly TRBD1 (5 bases). The CDR3 extends over 14 amino acids. V was shortened by 2 bases and J by 3 bases, with 10 bases between the two germline ends. Germline V gene lookup returns CDR1 MNHEY and CDR2 SVGAGI. The CDR3 DNA sequence: TGTGCCAGCAGTTACGGGGTGGGGGACTATGGCTACACCTTC. Translation gives CASSYGVGDYGYTF.

By sample fraction, this clonotype is medium-sized. For the CDR3, the DNA is TGCAGTGCTAGAACCGGCAGGGAGCCCTACGAGCAGTACTTC. It encodes CSARTGREPYEQYF. J is TRBJ2-7 and V is TRBV20-1; either TRBD1 or TRBD2 may supply D (5 bases each). Trimming removed 2 bases at V and 2 bases at J, with 13 bases between. Germline V lookup: CDR1 DFQATT, CDR2 SNEGSKA (reference sequence). The CDR3 contains 14 residues.

This clonotype was seen many times. The V gene is TRBV25-1, the J gene TRBJ2-7; 10 bases agree with TRBD1. Germline assignment: CDR1 MGHDK and CDR2 SYGVNS. V was pared by 2 bases and J by 2 bases, with 6 bases of the junction left unmatched. The CDR3 extends over 16 amino acids. This CDR3 reads CASSETGTGDPYEQYF. CDR3 nucleotides: TGTGCCAGCAGTGAAACGGGGACAGGGGACCCCTACGAGCAGTACTTC.

This clonotype was counted between two and nine times. The chain links TRBV10-1 to TRBJ2-2; D is perhaps TRBD2 (6 bases). Germline V CDR1 and CDR2: WNHNN, SYGVQD (reference sequence). The CDR3 is 14 residues long. The V end lost 4 bases, the J end lost 6 bases, and 12 bases lay between the germline ends. The CDR3: CASSVGPGAGELFF. CDR3 sequence (DNA): TGCGCCAGCAGTGTGGGACCGGGGGCCGGGGAGCTGTTTTTT.

This clonotype was counted many times. V gene TRBV7-9 combines with J gene TRBJ2-7, with D possibly being TRBD1 (5 bases). Germline CDR1 and CDR2: SEHNR and FQNEAQ (reference sequence). The CDR3 totals 14 residues. V lost 5 bases, J lost 7 bases, and 18 bases lay in between. This CDR3 reads CASSPKGRPWEQYF. The CDR3 nucleotides are TGTGCCAGCAGCCCAAAGGGGCGTCCCTGGGAGCAGTACTTC.

In its sample, this clonotype was seen many times. V is TRBV20-1 and J is TRBJ2-1, with D perhaps TRBD1 or TRBD2 (5 bases each). The V gene lost 5 bases and the J gene lost 4 bases, with 18 bases spanning the gap. The CDR3 consists of 15 residues. CDR1 DFQATT and CDR2 SNEGSKA come from the germline V gene (reference sequence). CDR3 DNA sequence: TGCAGTGCTTCAGCCGGGGCCTCACTATACAATGAGCAGTTCTTC. It specifies CSASAGASLYNEQFF.

This clonotype came up many times. The rearrangement uses TRBV20-1 and TRBJ2-1; perhaps D is TRBD1 or TRBD2 (5 bases each). The V end was cut by 5 bases, the J end by 0 bases, with 11 bases between. The CDR3 runs 14 residues. Germline V gene data show CDR1 as DFQATT and CDR2 as SNEGSKA (reference sequence). CDR3 sequence: CSAWDHSSYNEQFF. CDR3 bases: TGCAGTGCTTGGGACCATAGCTCCTACAATGAGCAGTTCTTC.

In this sample, this clonotype turned up a few times. The genes are TRBV25-1 and TRBJ2-1, with no clear D. Trimming took off 1 base at V and 8 bases at J, with 6 bases between the two ends. The germline V gene encodes CDR1 MGHDK and CDR2 SYGVNS. CDR3 size: 12 residues. CDR3 DNA sequence: TGTGCCAGCAGTGAATCGGTGGATGAGCAGTTCTTC. As protein: CASSESVDEQFF.